This T cell receptor beta chain stems from a study of OX40 agonist ivuxolimab in advanced cancers. Study-level background: Ivuxolimab was an agonistic, fully human IgG2 monoclonal antibody directed against OX40 (CD134), a costimulatory receptor. Intravenous ivuxolimab was administered to patients every 2 weeks at six dose levels: 0.01, 0.1, 0.3, 1.5, 3 and 10 mg/kg. Among the approximately 54 dose-escalation patients, around 19 had hepatocellular carcinoma, approximately 15 melanoma, 9 renal cell carcinoma and 9 head and neck cancer. In the dose-escalation cohort, 82.7% of patients were male, and the mean age was approximately 60 years, with a range of roughly 20 to 80. Prior anti-PD-1, anti-PD-L1 or anti-CTLA-4 therapy was permitted, and about 40% of dose-escalation patients had received checkpoint inhibitors. Partial responses were achieved by three dose-escalation patients, of whom one had hepatocellular carcinoma and two had cutaneous melanoma. The purpose of peripheral TCRbeta sequencing was to test whether ivuxolimab changed TCR sequence diversity and led to clonal T-cell expansion. The paper describes the monotherapy dose-escalation part (N of about 47 patients) of the phase I trial of ivuxolimab.

Patients with autoimmune disease history or receiving systemic immunosuppression were excluded from the trial. Peripheral blood for TCR sequencing was drawn from every dose cohort at baseline, at cycle 4 day 1 and at cycle 7 day 1. The samples were taken from a phase I, first-in-human, multicenter, open-label dose-escalation trial of ivuxolimab. Adults with locally advanced or metastatic head and neck squamous cell, hepatocellular, melanoma or renal cell carcinoma were enrolled in the trial. Before TCR sequencing, CD4+ T cells and CD8+ T cells were sorted from peripheral blood as separate populations. Study-level results and caveats: Low levels of normalized T-cell clonal expansion were also seen in some patients who did not respond. At doses of 0.1 to 3.0 mg/kg, clonal expansion of both CD4+ and CD8+ blood T cells was observed from baseline to week 6. Which antigens the clonally expanded peripheral T cells were specific for was not determined. After ivuxolimab, more expanded clones were found on average in CD8+ T cells than in CD4+ T cells. In the 0.1-3.0 mg/kg groups, partial responders were among the patients with the lowest normalized peripheral clonal expansion, particularly in CD8+ T cells.

Genomic DNA was isolated from the sorted cells so that the TCRbeta CDR3 region could be sequenced. TCRbeta CDR3 regions were sequenced using the immunoSEQ Assay. Entries here come from immuneACCESS through TCRdb and include only in-frame sequences with V and J called. Some clones fail to appear in such tables; in the studies checked, an unresolved V gene covers under half of the shortfall, and the cause of the remainder is unknown. The sample table holds around 66,000 clones, of which 80% to 90% were seen once. The ten most abundant clones make up about 1% of the sample. On this clone itself: Its antigen remains undetermined. No base qualities exist here, and no much larger clone lies one base off it.

The receptor's source is an adult with an advanced solid tumor such as melanoma, head and neck, liver or kidney cancer. Material: CD4+ or CD8+ T cells sorted from blood, obtained in a trial of the OX40 agonist ivuxolimab.

DNA sequence: TGTGCCACCAGCAGAGAGGGCGGCATAGGCGAGCAGTACTTC. It translates as CATSREGGIGEQYF. The chain is assembled from TRBV15 and TRBJ2-7; there is no confident call for the D gene. The CDR3 spans 14 residues, from the cysteine through the phenylalanine. CDR3 DNA is the only sequence kept; it has 42 bases, read in frame from the first base. Taken from the germline V gene (reference sequence), the CDR1 and CDR2 loops are LNHNV and YYDKDF. V is pared back by 0 bases and J by 6 bases, with 12 bases lying between the germline termini. This CDR3, with the reference TRBV15 and TRBJ2-7 proteins standing in past its ends, gives the full variable domain DAMVIQNPRYQVTQFGKPVTLSCSQTLNHNVMYWYQQKSSQAPKLLFHYYDKDFNNEADTPDNFQSRRPNTSFCFLDIRSPGLGDTAMYLCATSREGGIGEQYFGPGTRLTVT.